What follows are 5 T cell receptor beta chains derived from one specimen sequenced in a study of spatial heterogeneity in lung cancer. Overall study results and limits: The number of expanded tumor alpha and beta chains correlated with mutation number.

Documented time point: sample taken at primary tumor resection. For these TCRs, the target antigens are not known. TCRdb passed the 5' RACE reads through MiXCR, listing each CDR3 protein once. The data contain approximately 9,200 distinct CDR3 sequences, more than 4.5% of them singletons. The input for sequencing was lung tumor tissue, taken at surgery. Receptors originate from a female donor with early-stage non-small cell lung cancer.

V and J are TRBV6-1 and TRBJ2-7; 7 bases map to TRBD1. V lost 6 bases, J lost 2 bases, and 7 bases stayed unmatched. The germline gives CDR1 MNHNS, CDR2 SASEGT. This CDR3 region has 14 residues. CDR3 sequence reads: CASSYGTEPYEQYF. DNA for the CDR3: TGTGCCAGCAGCTACGGGACAGAACCCTACGAGCAGTACTTC.

This clonotype appeared a few times. The chain recombines TRBV20-1 with TRBJ2-7; 8 nucleotides align to TRBD1. J gave up 2 bases and V 6 bases, and 6 bases lay outside the gene matches. The CDR3 is 13 residues long. Looked up from germline, CDR1 is DFQATT and CDR2 is SNEGSKA (reference sequence). The CDR3 sequence is CSAQTGVAYEQYF. CDR3 DNA: TGCAGTGCCCAGACAGGGGTGGCCTACGAGCAGTACTTC.

V and J are TRBV3-1 and TRBJ1-1; D remains ambiguous. The ends were cut back, 0 bases at V and 1 base at J, with 6 bases in the middle. CDR3 length: 14 residues. Germline CDR1 and CDR2: LGHDT and YNNKEL (reference sequence). The CDR3 region is CASSQEDGNTEAFF. The CDR3 DNA follows: TGTGCCAGCAGCCAAGAAGACGGGAACACTGAAGCTTTCTTT. Drawing the rest from reference TRBV3-1 and TRBJ1-1, the complete variable domain is DTAVSQTPKYLVTQMGNDKSIKCEQNLGHDTMYWYKQDSKKFLKIMFSYNNKELIINETVPNRFSPKSPDKAHLNLHINSLELGDSAVYFCASSQEDGNTEAFFGQGTRLTVV.

This clonotype was detected many times. The chain recombines TRBV12-3 or TRBV12-4 with TRBJ2-1; D is ambiguous. The CDR3 is made up of 16 amino acids. V gave up 3 bases and J gave up 5 bases, with 17 bases separating them. CDR3 bases: TGTGCCAGCAGTTTTAGATGGGGATCCCGTAACAATGAGCAGTTCTTC. Protein sequence: CASSFRWGSRNNEQFF.

This clonotype was detected many times. This chain joins TRBV7-9 and TRBJ2-3; maybe TRBD2 (7 bases). V was clipped by 4 bases and J by 10 bases, with 24 bases between them. The V gene's germline CDR1 is SEHNR and CDR2 FQNEAQ (reference sequence). The CDR3 spans 16 residues. The CDR3 loop reads CASSSPSGRGGVAQYF. The CDR3 DNA is TGTGCCAGCAGCTCCCCTTCCGGGAGAGGGGGGGTAGCGCAGTATTTT. Full variable domain (rest looked up from reference TRBV7-9 and TRBJ2-3): DTGVSQNPRHKITKRGQNVTFRCDPISEHNRLYWYRQTLGQGPEFLTYFQNEAQLEKSRLLSDRFSAERPKGSFSTLEIQRTEQGDSAMYLCASSSPSGRGGVAQYFGPGTRLTVL.